This T cell receptor beta chain is drawn from a study of cytomegalovirus exposure and HLA in healthy donors. The donors were members of the validation cohort, which comprised 90 to 150 subjects and was separate from the first cohort of roughly 700 subjects. The CDR3 is made up of 14 amino acids. The germline V gene encodes CDR1 LNHNV and CDR2 YYDKDF (reference sequence). V was trimmed by 8 bases and J by 6 bases, leaving 16 bases between them. Method: immunoSEQ multiplex PCR; TCRdb's copy keeps in-frame clones and lacks some. The table has tens of thousands of clones, around 90% seen once. In the case of this clone: Its antigen is currently unknown.

Study outcomes and limitations: In the 120 or so validation repertoires, 94% of cluster scores exceeded 0, per a later analysis. Many donors shared some public TCRs, even though most TCR sequences were rare. Researchers counted over 150 TCR beta chains as cytomegalovirus-associated.

Sequencing was done on a sample of PBMCs. The sequence was collected from a young woman in good health and CMV-seropositive. V usage is TRBV15 and J usage is TRBJ2-2, with a tentative D call TRBD2 (7 bases). CDR3 region: CATARPGGSGELFF. The CDR3 DNA reads TGTGCCACCGCCCGACCGGGGGGCTCCGGGGAGCTGTTTTTT.